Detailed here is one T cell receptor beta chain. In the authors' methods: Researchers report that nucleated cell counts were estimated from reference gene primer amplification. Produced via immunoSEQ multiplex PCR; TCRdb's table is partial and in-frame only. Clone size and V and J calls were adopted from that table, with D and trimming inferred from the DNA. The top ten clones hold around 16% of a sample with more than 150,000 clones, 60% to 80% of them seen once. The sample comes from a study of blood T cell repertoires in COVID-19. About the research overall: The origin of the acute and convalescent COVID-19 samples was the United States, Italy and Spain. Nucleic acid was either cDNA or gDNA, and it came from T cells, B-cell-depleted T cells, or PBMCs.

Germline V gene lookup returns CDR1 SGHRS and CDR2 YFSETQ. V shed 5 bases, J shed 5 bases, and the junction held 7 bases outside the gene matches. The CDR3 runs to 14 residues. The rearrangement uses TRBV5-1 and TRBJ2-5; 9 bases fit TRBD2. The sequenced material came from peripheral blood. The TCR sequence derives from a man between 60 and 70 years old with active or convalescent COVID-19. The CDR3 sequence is CASRRREGGETQYF. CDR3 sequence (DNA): TGCGCCAGCAGACGGCGGGAGGGAGGGGAGACCCAGTACTTC.